Below are 30 T cell receptor beta chains sequenced from a single sample in a study of blood T cells in healthy people across ages. Then a second PCR, running roughly 7 to 12 cycles, was carried out with a sample-barcoded 5' primer and a J-beta primer mix. MiXCR was run by TCRdb on the 5' RACE reads, yielding one entry per CDR3 protein. This table has more than 700,000 distinct CDR3 sequences, 35% to 50% appearing once. The sequenced material came from blood. The receptors derive from an elderly man in good health.

This chain uses TRBV4-3 with TRBJ2-7; D may be TRBD1 (6 bases). V was pared by 4 bases and J by 3 bases, with 19 bases between. CDR1 and CDR2 (germline): LGHNA, YSLEER. This CDR3 region has 16 residues. This CDR3 is CASSPDTDRTFYEQYF. The CDR3 nucleotides are TGCGCCAGCAGCCCAGATACGGACAGAACATTCTACGAGCAGTACTTC.

The rearrangement links TRBV6-2 or TRBV6-3 to TRBJ2-6; no reliable D call. The CDR3 is 17 residues long. V was trimmed by 2 bases and J by 0 bases, leaving 11 bases between them. Germline CDR1 is MNHEY and CDR2 is SVGEGT. In nucleotides, the CDR3 is TGTGCCAGCAGTTACCTAATCGGAAACTCTGGGGCCAACGTCCTGACTTTC. It is translated as CASSYLIGNSGANVLTF.

V gene TRBV7-9 combines with J gene TRBJ2-3; the D gene is possibly TRBD2 (6 bases). This CDR3 has 15 residues. The V end was cut by 5 bases, the J end by 0 bases, with 12 bases between. Germline CDR1 is SEHNR and CDR2 is FQNEAQ (reference sequence). The CDR3 region has the DNA TGTGCCAGCAGCACAGCGGGTTCTAGCACAGATACGCAGTATTTT. Its translation: CASSTAGSSTDTQYF.

The genes are TRBV28 and TRBJ2-4; 9 bases are a match to TRBD1. V was clipped by 6 bases and J by 9 bases; unmatched bases: 12. CDR3 length: 15 amino acids. In germline, CDR1 is MDHEN, CDR2 SYDVKM. CDR3 amino acids: CASRDPGQGTGIQYF. As DNA, the CDR3 is TGTGCCAGCAGAGATCCGGGACAGGGTACGGGCATTCAGTACTTC. Full variable domain (outside the CDR3, taken from reference TRBV28 and TRBJ2-4): DVKVTQSSRYLVKRTGEKVFLECVQDMDHENMFWYRQDPGLGLRLIYFSYDVKMKEKGDIPEGYSVSREKKERFSLILESASTNQTSMYLCASRDPGQGTGIQYFGAGTRLSVL.

The V gene is TRBV3-1, the J gene TRBJ2-1; D may be TRBD1 (5 bases). This CDR3 is built from 15 residues. CDR1 and CDR2 from the germline V gene are LGHDT and YNNKEL (reference sequence). The ends were cut back, 4 bases at V and 4 bases at J, with 14 bases in the middle. The CDR3 region is CASSPTRTPYNEQFF. DNA for the CDR3: TGTGCCAGCAGCCCCACTCGGACACCTTACAATGAGCAGTTCTTC.

This clonotype was seen at least ten times. The chain carries TRBV14 and TRBJ2-1, with D perhaps matching TRBD2 (6 bases). Germline-derived CDR1 and CDR2 are SGHDN and FVKESK. The V and J ends lost 4 bases and 9 bases respectively, with 19 bases between them. The CDR3 totals 15 residues. The CDR3 reads CASSRLLGLGGEQFF. For the CDR3, the DNA is TGTGCCAGCAGCCGCTTATTGGGACTCGGCGGTGAGCAGTTCTTC.

Details on this clonotype: Its ends do not fully match the called genes, so a read error is possible. The chain uses TRBV12-3 or TRBV12-4 and TRBJ2-1; D unclear. There are 13 residues in the CDR3. CDR3 nucleotides: TGTGCCATCAGTTCTAACTCTATCAATGAGCAGTTCTTC. Translation: CAISSNSINEQFF.

This clonotype was seen at least ten times. V gene TRBV7-2 combines with J gene TRBJ2-5; 8 positions match TRBD2. The CDR3 has 14 amino acids. With V trimmed by 6 bases and J by 2 bases, 5 bases remained unmatched. Looked up from germline, CDR1 is SGHTA and CDR2 is FQGNSA. For the CDR3, the DNA is TGTGCCAGCAGTTCTGGACTAGCTCAAGAGACCCAGTACTTC. As protein: CASSSGLAQETQYF.

This clonotype was counted a few times. V is TRBV14 and J is TRBJ2-4; perhaps TRBD1 as D (6 bases). The DNA matches TRBJ2-7 better at its end, which makes the J call doubtful. Germline CDR1 reads SGHDN; CDR2 reads FVKESK. The CDR3 covers 13 residues. The CDR3: CASSQAIGGEQYF. CDR3 DNA: TGTGCCAGCAGCCAAGCGATAGGGGGCGAGCAGTACTTC.

The rearrangement links TRBV6-1 to TRBJ2-5, with a possible D match to TRBD2 (5 bases). V was trimmed by 0 bases and J by 5 bases, leaving 7 bases between them. Germline V gene lookup returns CDR1 MNHNS and CDR2 SASEGT. This CDR3 has 13 amino acids. The CDR3 loop reads CASSEAGVETQYF. CDR3 bases: TGTGCCAGCAGTGAAGCGGGAGTGGAGACCCAGTACTTC.

The J gene is TRBJ2-1, the V gene TRBV11-3; D is possibly TRBD2 (6 bases). Looked up from germline, CDR1 is SGHNT and CDR2 is YENEEA. The CDR3 spans 17 residues. With 5 bases removed from V and 0 bases from J, the gap between germline ends came to 17 bases. The CDR3 nucleotides are TGTGCCAGCAGCCCACGACTAGGATTGGCCTCCTACAATGAGCAGTTCTTC. Its translation: CASSPRLGLASYNEQFF. The full variable domain, its missing parts supplied by reference TRBV11-3 and TRBJ2-1, is EAGVVQSPRYKIIEKKQPVAFWCNPISGHNTLYWYLQNLGQGPELLIRYENEEAVDDSQLPKDRFSAERLKGVDSTLKIQPAELGDSAVYLCASSPRLGLASYNEQFFGPGTRLTVL.

This clonotype appeared a few times. The chain uses TRBV4-1 and TRBJ2-7; 13 nucleotides match TRBD2. The V gene's germline CDR1 is MGHRA and CDR2 YSYEKL. V gave up 0 bases and J gave up 3 bases; unmatched junction bases: 11. The CDR3 totals 19 residues. CDR3: CASSQELGTSGVPNYEQYF. In DNA, the CDR3 is TGCGCCAGCAGCCAAGAGCTAGGGACTAGCGGGGTCCCAAACTACGAGCAGTACTTC.

This clonotype has at least ten counts. A much larger clonotype is one base distant, so this may be a read error. This chain joins TRBV7-2 and TRBJ2-7, with D possibly being TRBD1 (6 bases). The CDR3 contains 14 residues. Germline V gene sequence: CDR1 SGHTA, CDR2 FQGNSA. Deletions cut 5 bases from V and 7 bases from J, with 18 bases between. The CDR3 region is CASSLTTGYNEQYF. The CDR3 DNA sequence: TGTGCCAGCAGCCTCACCACAGGGTACAATGAGCAGTACTTC. The complete variable domain, with remaining parts taken from reference TRBV7-2 and TRBJ2-7, reads GAGVSQSPSNKVTEKGKDVELRCDPISGHTALYWYRQSLGQGLEFLIYFQGNSAPDKSGLPSDRFSAERTGGSVSTLTIQRTQQEDSAVYLCASSLTTGYNEQYFGPGTRLTVT.

This chain links TRBV9 with TRBJ2-6; D unclear. The germline CDR1 and CDR2 sequences are SGDLS and YYNGEE. Trimming removed 0 bases from V and 4 bases from J, with 5 bases in between. This CDR3 is 14 amino acids long. The CDR3 protein is CASSVDLGANVLTF. The CDR3 DNA follows: TGTGCCAGCAGCGTAGATCTAGGGGCCAACGTCCTGACTTTC.

This clonotype came up many times. The chain carries TRBV20-1 and TRBJ2-7; 9 bases are a match to TRBD1. Germline CDR1 reads DFQATT; CDR2 reads SNEGSKA (reference sequence). Trimming at V came to 7 bases and at J to 6 bases, leaving 7 bases not matched to a gene. This CDR3 spans 12 amino acids. The DNA for the CDR3 is TGCAGTGTTCCGGGACAGGGCACCGAGCAGTACTTC. Its protein is CSVPGQGTEQYF.

As regards this clonotype: Relative to the germline gene, one junction end is altered; a read error may explain this. V usage is TRBV10-3 and J usage is TRBJ1-1, with D possibly being TRBD1 (5 bases). Germline V CDR1 and CDR2: ENHRY, SYGVKD. The CDR3 runs to 13 residues. The CDR3 DNA reads TGTGCCAACCGACAGACTTTGAAAACTGAAGCTTTCTTT. It specifies CANRQTLKTEAFF.

This clonotype occurred a few times. CDR3 DNA: TGTGCCAGCAGTGAGAGCGGGGAGGCCAATGAGCAGTTCTTC. This encodes CASSESGEANEQFF. The chain combines TRBV6-4 with TRBJ2-1, with 7 bases lining up with TRBD2. J was trimmed by 6 bases and V by 3 bases; bases with no gene match: 5. The CDR3 extends over 14 amino acids. CDR1 is MRHNA, CDR2 SNTAGT, per germline.

Many counts were recorded for this clonotype. The chain is built from TRBV7-2 and TRBJ1-1; possible D gene TRBD1, 5 bases. V lost 1 base, J lost 6 bases, and 9 bases lay in between. In germline, CDR1 is SGHTA, CDR2 FQGNSA. The CDR3 is 13 residues long. CDR3: CASSLDRTSEAFF. The CDR3 region has the DNA TGTGCCAGCAGCTTAGACAGGACTTCTGAAGCTTTCTTT.

In DNA, the CDR3 is TGCAGTGCTAGGGCCTGGGGGGGCGAGGATGACCGTGGGACCCAGTACTTC. Its protein is CSARAWGGEDDRGTQYF. V is TRBV20-1 and J is TRBJ2-5; a possible D gene is TRBD2 (7 bases). The CDR3 has 17 amino acids. V was shortened by 3 bases and J by 7 bases, with 27 bases between the two germline ends. CDR1 is DFQATT and CDR2 is SNEGSKA in the germline V gene (reference sequence).

V gene TRBV10-3 combines with J gene TRBJ1-1; D remains unclear. Germline CDR1 ENHRY, CDR2 SYGVKD. The CDR3 totals 14 residues. V dropped 0 bases and J dropped 3 bases, with 8 bases sitting between them. The chain's CDR3 is CAISESARYTEAFF. For the CDR3, the DNA is TGTGCCATCAGTGAGTCCGCCAGATACACTGAAGCTTTCTTT.

This clonotype has a count of ten or more. A read error may account for a junction end that differs from germline. The chain couples TRBV5-1 to TRBJ2-1, with D possibly being TRBD1 (5 bases). This CDR3 spans 15 amino acids. Germline V gene sequence: CDR1 SGHRS, CDR2 YFSETQ. The CDR3: CASSLTASSYNEQFF. The DNA of the CDR3 is TGTGCCAGCAGCTTGACAGCCAGCTCCTACAATGAGCAGTTCTTC. Based on the CDR3 plus reference TRBV5-1 and TRBJ2-1, the full variable domain is KAGVTQTPRYLIKTRGQQVTLSCSPISGHRSVSWYQQTPGQGLQFLFEYFSETQRNKGNFPGRFSGRQFSNSRSEMNVSTLELGDSALYLCASSLTASSYNEQFFGPGTRLTVL.

Concerning this clonotype itself: A clone one base away is much larger, so this may be a read error. This chain links TRBV7-2 with TRBJ2-3, with D perhaps matching TRBD2 (6 bases). The CDR3 runs 15 residues. The germline V gene encodes CDR1 SGHTA and CDR2 FQGNSA. The CDR3 DNA reads TGTGCCAGCAGCTTAAGGCTAGCGCCAACAGGTACGCAGTATTTT. Encoded protein: CASSLRLAPTGTQYF.

This chain joins TRBV20-1 and TRBJ1-2; TRBD1 is a possible D gene (5 bases). The CDR3 loop spans 13 amino acids. Trimming cost V 0 bases and J 2 bases, with 7 bases left between them. In germline, CDR1 is DFQATT, CDR2 SNEGSKA (reference sequence). This chain's CDR3 is CSAREAGNYGYTF. CDR3 nucleotides: TGCAGTGCTAGAGAGGCAGGGAACTATGGCTACACCTTC.

This clonotype was seen more than once but under ten times. This sequence joins TRBV29-1 and TRBJ2-1, with 7 bases identical to TRBD2. The V gene end was trimmed by 7 bases and the J gene end by 0 bases; junction bases not matched to a gene: 6. Germline V CDR1 and CDR2: SQVTM, ANQGSEA. The CDR3 totals 14 residues. This CDR3 reads CSAPPSGSYNEQFF. The CDR3 coding sequence is TGCAGCGCTCCCCCTAGCGGCTCCTACAATGAGCAGTTCTTC.

This clonotype was counted only a few times. V and J are TRBV5-1 and TRBJ2-1; unclear D gene. Germline CDR1 and CDR2: SGHRS and YFSETQ. The CDR3 length is 12 residues. Trimming stripped 4 bases from V and 5 bases from J, with 7 bases between. The CDR3 DNA reads as TGCGCCAGCAGCATTTCAGACAATGAGCAGTTCTTC. It specifies CASSISDNEQFF.

This clonotype was seen only a few times. The chain combines TRBV5-1 with TRBJ2-3; 13 bases map to TRBD2. There are 16 residues in the CDR3. Losses at the gene ends were 4 bases for V and 6 bases for J; bases not matched to a gene: 8. The germline V gene has CDR1 SGHRS and CDR2 YFSETQ. Here the CDR3 DNA reads TGCGCCAGCAGCCAGGGACTAGCGGGACTTGGGGATACGCAGTATTTT. Protein sequence: CASSQGLAGLGDTQYF.

This clonotype was seen a handful of times. The CDR3 here is CASSLDSASGGYEQYF. CDR3 DNA sequence: TGTGCCAGCAGCTTAGATTCGGCTAGCGGGGGTTACGAGCAGTACTTC. The chain is built from TRBV7-2 and TRBJ2-7, with 10 bases lining up with TRBD2. With V trimmed by 1 base and J by 4 bases, 7 bases remained unmatched. Germline CDR1 and CDR2: SGHTA and FQGNSA. This CDR3 has 16 amino acids. The full variable domain, rest sourced from reference TRBV7-2 and TRBJ2-7, is GAGVSQSPSNKVTEKGKDVELRCDPISGHTALYWYRQSLGQGLEFLIYFQGNSAPDKSGLPSDRFSAERTGGSVSTLTIQRTQQEDSAVYLCASSLDSASGGYEQYFGPGTRLTVT.

This sequence joins TRBV20-1 and TRBJ2-5; D is perhaps TRBD1 (6 bases). This CDR3 has 14 residues. V dropped 5 bases and J dropped 5 bases, with 18 bases sitting between them. Germline V gene data show CDR1 as DFQATT and CDR2 as SNEGSKA (reference sequence). The CDR3 DNA follows: TGCAGTGCTGGGTCAGGGGCAATCGGGGAGACCCAGTACTTC. Its translation: CSAGSGAIGETQYF.

This clonotype was observed a single time. The chain has TRBV6-2 or TRBV6-3 and TRBJ2-1; TRBD2 matches at 14 bases. Unmatched junction bases numbered 5, after V lost 5 bases and J lost 5 bases. The length of the CDR3 is 16 residues. Per germline, CDR1 MNHEY and CDR2 SVGEGT. The CDR3 sequence is CASSPSGLAGDNEQFF. The CDR3, as DNA: TGTGCCAGCAGTCCTTCGGGACTAGCGGGGGACAATGAGCAGTTCTTC.

This chain uses TRBV7-8 with TRBJ1-5, with 12 bases lining up with TRBD1. The V gene end was trimmed by 5 bases and the J gene end by 4 bases; junction bases not matched to a gene: 9. In germline, CDR1 is SGHVS, CDR2 FQNEAQ. There are 17 residues in the CDR3. CDR3 bases: TGTGCCAGCAGCCTCAGGGACAGGGGGCTATGGAATCAGCCCCAGCATTTT. Its protein product is CASSLRDRGLWNQPQHF.